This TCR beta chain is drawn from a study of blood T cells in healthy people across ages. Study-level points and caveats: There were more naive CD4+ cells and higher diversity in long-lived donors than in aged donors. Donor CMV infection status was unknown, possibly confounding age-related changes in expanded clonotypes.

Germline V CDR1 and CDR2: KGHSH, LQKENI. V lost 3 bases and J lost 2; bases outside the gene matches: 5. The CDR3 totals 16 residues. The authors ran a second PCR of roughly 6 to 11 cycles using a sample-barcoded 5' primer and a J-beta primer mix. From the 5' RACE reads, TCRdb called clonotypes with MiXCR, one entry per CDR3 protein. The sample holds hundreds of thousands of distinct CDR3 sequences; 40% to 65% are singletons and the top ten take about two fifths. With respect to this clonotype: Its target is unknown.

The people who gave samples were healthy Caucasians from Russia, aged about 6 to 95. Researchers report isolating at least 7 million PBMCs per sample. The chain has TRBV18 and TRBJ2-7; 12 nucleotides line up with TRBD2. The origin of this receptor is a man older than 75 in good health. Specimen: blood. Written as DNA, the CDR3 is TGTGCCAGCTCACCGGGACTAGCGGGCGTGACCTACGAGCAGTACTTC. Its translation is CASSPGLAGVTYEQYF.